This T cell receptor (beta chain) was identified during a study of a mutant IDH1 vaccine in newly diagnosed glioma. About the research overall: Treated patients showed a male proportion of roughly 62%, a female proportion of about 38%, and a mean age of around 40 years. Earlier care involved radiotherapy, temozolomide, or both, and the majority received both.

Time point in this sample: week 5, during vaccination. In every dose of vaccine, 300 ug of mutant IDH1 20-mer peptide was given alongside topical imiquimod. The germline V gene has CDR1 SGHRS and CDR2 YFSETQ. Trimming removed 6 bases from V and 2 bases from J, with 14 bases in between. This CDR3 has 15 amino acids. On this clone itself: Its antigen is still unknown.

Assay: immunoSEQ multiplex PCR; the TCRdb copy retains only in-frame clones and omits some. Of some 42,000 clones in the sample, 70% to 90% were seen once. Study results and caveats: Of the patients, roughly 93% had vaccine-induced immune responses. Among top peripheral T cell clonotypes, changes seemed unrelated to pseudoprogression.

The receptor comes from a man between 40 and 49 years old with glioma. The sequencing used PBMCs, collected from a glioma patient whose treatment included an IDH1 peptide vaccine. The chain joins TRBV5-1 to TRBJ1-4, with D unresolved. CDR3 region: CASTHGRGTNEKLFF. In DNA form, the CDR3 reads TGCGCCAGCACCCACGGGAGAGGCACTAATGAAAAACTGTTTTTT.